The source of this T cell receptor beta chain is a study of shared clonotypes between healthy human individuals. TCRdb's copy holds only in-frame clones and misses some; the assay was immunoSEQ multiplex PCR. The sample has 2,100,000 or so clones; approximately 94% are singletons. This clonotype was sampled from a young man in good health. Sequencing used naive CD4+ T cells sorted from blood. Regarding subset: CD45RA+ positively selected.

This CDR3 reads CATFNSSSYEQYF. The CDR3 bases are TGTGCCACTTTCAATTCCTCGTCCTACGAGCAGTACTTC. The chain carries TRBV6-6 and TRBJ2-7, with D unresolved. V was trimmed by 10 bases and J by 1 base, leaving 14 bases between them. The CDR3 totals 13 residues. The germline gives CDR1 MNHNY, CDR2 SVGAGI (reference sequence).